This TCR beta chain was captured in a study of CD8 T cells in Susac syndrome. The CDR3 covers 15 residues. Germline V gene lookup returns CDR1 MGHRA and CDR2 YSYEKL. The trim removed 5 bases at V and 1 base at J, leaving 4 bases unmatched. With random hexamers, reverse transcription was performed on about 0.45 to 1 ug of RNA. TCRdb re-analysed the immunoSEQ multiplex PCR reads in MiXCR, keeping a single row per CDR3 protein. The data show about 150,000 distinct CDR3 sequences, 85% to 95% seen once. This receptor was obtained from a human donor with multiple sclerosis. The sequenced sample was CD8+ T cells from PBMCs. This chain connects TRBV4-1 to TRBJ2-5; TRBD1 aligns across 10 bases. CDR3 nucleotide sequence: TGCGCCAGCAGCTATCGGACAGGGGGCCAAGAGACCCAGTACTTC. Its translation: CASSYRTGGQETQYF.